The next 18 T cell receptor beta chains were all read from a single sample in a study of blood T cell repertoires in COVID-19. Only in-frame clones appear in the TCRdb table, and some are missing; sequencing was by immunoSEQ multiplex PCR. Here the sample spans about 75,000 clones, approximately 79% being singletons. The sequencing sample was made of peripheral blood. The receptors derive from a human donor with acute or convalescent COVID-19. The donor label of this sample is uncertain.

The chain is built from TRBV2 and TRBJ2-5; TRBD2 might be the D (5 bases). Trimming took off 7 bases at V and 9 bases at J, with 21 bases between the two ends. This CDR3 is 14 amino acids long. Germline loops: CDR1 SNHLY, CDR2 FYNNEI. The CDR3 sequence is CASKVPLEGEAQYF. The CDR3 bases are TGTGCCAGCAAGGTCCCTTTAGAGGGCGAGGCCCAGTACTTC.

The rearrangement links TRBV6-5 to TRBJ1-2; 7 nucleotides line up with TRBD1. J lost 4 bases, V lost 3 bases, and 8 bases had no gene match. The CDR3 is made up of 15 amino acids. CDR1 is MNHEY, CDR2 SVGAGI, per germline. This CDR3 is CASSYIQGFGYGYTF. DNA for the CDR3: TGTGCCAGCAGTTATATACAGGGGTTCGGCTATGGCTACACCTTC.

The genes are TRBV5-4 and TRBJ1-1; 9 bases agree with TRBD1. The CDR3 runs 14 residues. V trimming: 3 bases; J trimming: 3 bases; junction bases outside the gene matches: 3. Germline V gene data show CDR1 as SGHNT and CDR2 as YYREEE (reference sequence). The CDR3 DNA follows: TGTGCCAGCAGCTACCGGGACAGGGACACTGAAGCTTTCTTT. Residues: CASSYRDRDTEAFF.

Points on this clone: An end of the junction differs from the germline gene, which may be a read error. CDR3 protein: CSASRRTSGSMANEQFF. CDR3 in DNA: TGCAGCGCTAGTCGTAGGACTAGCGGGAGTATGGCCAATGAGCAGTTCTTC. V usage is TRBV20-1 and J usage is TRBJ2-1, with 13 bases fitting TRBD2. The germline V gene has CDR1 DFQATT and CDR2 SNEGSKA (reference sequence). CDR3 length equals 17 residues.

The chain employs TRBV28 and TRBJ2-7; possible D gene TRBD2, 6 bases. Trimming took 3 bases from V and 0 from J, leaving 12 bases between them. Looked up from germline, CDR1 is MDHEN and CDR2 is SYDVKM. The CDR3 is 15 amino acids. The CDR3 here is CASSLGGSSSYEQYF. The CDR3 nucleotides read TGTGCCAGCAGTTTGGGGGGATCAAGCTCCTACGAGCAGTACTTC. Full variable domain (missing parts from reference TRBV28 and TRBJ2-7): DVKVTQSSRYLVKRTGEKVFLECVQDMDHENMFWYRQDPGLGLRLIYFSYDVKMKEKGDIPEGYSVSREKKERFSLILESASTNQTSMYLCASSLGGSSSYEQYFGPGTRLTVT.

This clone was seen once. J is TRBJ2-1 and V is TRBV2; D not resolved. CDR3 length: 10 residues. V lost 4 bases and J 12 bases, leaving 7 bases between the germline ends. The germline CDR1 and CDR2 sequences are SNHLY and FYNNEI. The CDR3 coding sequence is TGTGCCAGCAGTGTCCTCGGGCAGTTCTTC. Protein product: CASSVLGQFF.

The chain combines TRBV7-2 with TRBJ2-1, with 8 bases fitting TRBD1. The CDR3 is 14 residues long. Per germline, CDR1 SGHTA and CDR2 FQGNSA. V dropped 5 bases and J dropped 5; count of bases not matched to a gene: 5. In DNA form, the CDR3 reads TGTGCCAGCAGCAGAAAGACAGGGGACAATGAGCAGTTCTTC. Protein sequence: CASSRKTGDNEQFF.

The chain carries TRBV3-1 (or the pseudogene TRBV3-2) and TRBJ2-2; tentatively, D is TRBD1 (6 bases). Trimming removed 6 bases at V and 0 bases at J, with 11 bases between. Germline V gene lookup returns CDR1 LGHDT and CDR2 YNNKEL (reference sequence). The CDR3 covers 15 residues. CDR3 sequence reads: CASRRGSSNTGELFF. The CDR3 nucleotides are TGTGCCAGCAGGAGGGGGTCCTCGAACACCGGGGAGCTGTTTTTT.

The rearrangement joins TRBV28 to TRBJ2-7; 9 bases are a match to TRBD1. The germline gives CDR1 MDHEN, CDR2 SYDVKM. The CDR3 runs 16 residues. After removal of 6 bases from V and 3 bases from J, the junction contained 12 bases not matched to a gene. The CDR3 nucleotides are TGTGCCAGCAGCACAACGGGGACAGGGAGCCGCTACGAGCAGTACTTC. Translated, it gives CASSTTGTGSRYEQYF.

The V gene is TRBV19, the J gene TRBJ1-2; D may be TRBD1 (6 bases). The germline gives CDR1 LNHDA, CDR2 SQIVND (reference sequence). V lost 5 bases and J 6 bases, leaving 22 bases between the germline ends. The CDR3 has 16 residues. In nucleotides, the CDR3 is TGTGCCAGTAGTTTCGGAAAGGGGGAAGGATCTCATGGCTACACCTTC. Translation gives CASSFGKGEGSHGYTF.

This chain connects TRBV5-6 to TRBJ2-7; TRBD1 might be the D (6 bases). Trimming pared 5 bases from V and 4 bases from J, leaving 10 bases between. The CDR3 sequence is 12 residues long. CDR1 and CDR2 from the germline V gene are SGHDT and YYEEEE. The DNA of the CDR3 is TGTGCCAGCAGTCTAAGGGGGTACGAGCAGTACTTC. As protein: CASSLRGYEQYF.

This clone was recorded a few times. DNA of the CDR3: TGCGCCAGCAGCACGGGGAATTCACCCCTCCACTTT. It encodes CASSTGNSPLHF. The chain carries TRBV5-1 and TRBJ1-6; D uncertain. The length of the CDR3 is 12 residues. Germline CDR1 and CDR2: SGHRS and YFSETQ. V lost 4 bases and J 7 bases, leaving 6 bases between the germline ends.

This clone was observed a few times. The chain combines TRBV7-2 with TRBJ1-2, with 7 bases identical to TRBD1. The germline V gene encodes CDR1 SGHTA and CDR2 FQGNSA. J gave up 4 bases and V 5 bases, and 7 bases lay outside the gene matches. CDR3 length equals 14 residues. The CDR3 loop reads CASSGTGAIYGYTF. CDR3 sequence (DNA): TGTGCCAGCAGCGGTACAGGGGCGATCTATGGCTACACCTTC.

The chain couples TRBV29-1 to TRBJ1-2; D may be TRBD1 (6 bases). CDR1 and CDR2 (germline): SQVTM, ANQGSEA. Trimming removed 6 bases from V and 3 bases from J, with 14 bases in between. The CDR3 covers 13 residues. In DNA, the CDR3 is TGCAGCGTCGACAGGTCCGGGGACTATGGCTACACCTTC. Encoded protein: CSVDRSGDYGYTF.

V usage is TRBV30 and J usage is TRBJ2-7, with D perhaps matching TRBD2 (5 bases). The CDR3 consists of 13 residues. Per the germline V gene, CDR1 is GTSNPN and CDR2 is SVGIG (reference sequence). V lost 2 bases and J lost 4, with 12 bases in between. The CDR3 sequence is CAWSPGVAYEQYF. The CDR3 region has the DNA TGTGCCTGGAGTCCCGGGGTGGCGTACGAGCAGTACTTC.

This clone showed up many times. The rearrangement links TRBV7-3 to TRBJ2-1; maybe TRBD2 (6 bases). The germline V and J ends were trimmed by 5 bases and 7 bases, with 15 bases remaining between them. Germline V gene lookup returns CDR1 SGHTA and CDR2 FQGTGA. CDR3 length equals 14 residues. The CDR3 sequence is CASSKTGTSNEQFF. The CDR3 region has the DNA TGTGCCAGCAGCAAAACCGGGACTTCAAATGAGCAGTTCTTC.

The chain employs TRBV12-3 or TRBV12-4 and TRBJ2-3; TRBD2 might be the D (5 bases). The ends were cut back, 7 bases at V and 2 bases at J, with 10 bases in the middle. The CDR3 is 13 residues long. The DNA for the CDR3 is TGTGCCAGCACCTCGGACTTCACAGATACGCAGTATTTT. Protein sequence: CASTSDFTDTQYF.

The chain links TRBV6-2 or TRBV6-3 to TRBJ2-7, with TRBD1 identical over 11 bases. CDR1 and CDR2 (germline): MNHEY, SVGEGT. J was trimmed by 7 bases and V by 5 bases; bases with no gene match: 10. The CDR3 is made up of 15 amino acids. The DNA for the CDR3 is TGTGCCAGCAGTCCGCCGAGGGACAGGGGGAGAGAGCAGTACTTC. Residues: CASSPPRDRGREQYF.